Sequencing of this TCR beta chain was carried out in a study of beta chain features in type 1 diabetes. CDR1 and CDR2 (germline): LGHNA, YSLEER. With 1 base clipped from V and 3 bases from J, the junction kept 14 bases outside the gene matches. The CDR3 totals 18 residues. Points from the study as a whole: Naive, central memory and regulatory TCRB repertoires appeared more similar among patients than healthy donors. Type 1 diabetes patients had VDJ junctions that carried fewer insertions and more deletions. TCRB CDR3s from Type 1 diabetes patients were moderately but significantly shorter in all four CD4+ subsets.

Reverse transcription of all isolated RNA meant that expressed TCRB transcripts were sequenced. The data were produced by immunoSEQ multiplex PCR, yet TCRdb's version contains in-frame clones alone and is incomplete. The data contain 970,000 or so clones, about a sixth of them singletons. Sorting of CD4+ naive, central memory, regulatory and stem cell-like memory cells was performed via CD45RO/CCR7/CD25/CD127/CD95/CD27. Note on this clone: Its specificity is unknown.

The TCR originated in a woman aged 18-35 years in good health. The sample consisted of naive CD4+ T cells from blood. The chain links TRBV4-3 to TRBJ1-2; TRBD1 agrees at 7 bases. The CDR3 coding sequence is TGCGCCAGCAGCCAAGCAAAAGGGGGCAAGATCGTCGACTATGGCTACACCTTC. This sequence encodes CASSQAKGGKIVDYGYTF.